The source of this T cell receptor (beta chain) is a study of Ad26.COV2.S vaccination and SARS-CoV-2 variants (dated by TCRdb to the early 2020s). Study-wide context: Donors in the vaccine arm were drawn from COV1001, a multicentre, randomized, double-blind, placebo-controlled phase I-IIa trial testing Ad26.COV2.S in healthy adults. Ad26.COV2.S was administered intramuscularly at a dose of 5x10^10 or 1x10^11 viral particles, either as one shot or as two shots given 56 days apart. Sequencing of the TCRbeta repertoire served to evaluate the specificity and breadth of SARS-CoV-2-reactive T cell receptors following Ad26.COV2.S vaccination. The TCR-sequenced set comprised about 32 samples: approximately 19 Ad26.COV2.S vaccine recipients, 5 placebo recipients and 8 SARS-CoV-2 convalescent individuals. Participants in the trial were split at random into five groups of five each, receiving low-dose or high-dose Ad26.COV2.S once or twice, or else placebo on both occasions. Investigators remained blinded to trial group allocation during experiments and outcome assessment. Overall study results and their limits: Substantial breadth of spike-specific CD8+ and CD4+ T cell responses was reported after vaccination. The authors noted that total T cell responses may have been underestimated by the TCR breadth and depth analyses. Compared with placebo recipients, Ad26.COV2.S recipients showed higher spike-specific TCR breadth (P = 0.0014). Vaccine and placebo recipients had similar non-spike TCR breadth, a finding consistent with the vaccine containing only spike. The study was not powered for comparison of responses between vaccine doses or regimens.

TCRbeta CDR3 regions were sequenced with the immunoSEQ Assay. After extraction, genomic DNA underwent amplification by bias-controlled multiplex PCR, followed by high-throughput sequencing. The published analysis was carried out like this. To quantify the absolute abundance of every unique TCRbeta CDR3 region, sequences were collapsed and filtered. T cell fraction was estimated by normalizing TCRbeta template counts to usable DNA, which was measured by amplifying reference genes present in all nucleated cells. Repertoire TCRs were annotated as SARS-CoV-2-specific by exact matching of V gene, CDR3 amino acid sequence and J gene to a known reactive TCR set. The reference SARS-CoV-2 TCR set was obtained from MIRA and was filtered for enrichment in COVID-19-positive ImmuneCODE repertoires, whereby public or cross-reactive TCRs were removed. Based on the MIRA antigens, annotated TCRs were further analysed at the level of specific ORF or position within ORF. Breadth was defined as the number of annotated unique rearrangements divided by the total number of unique productive rearrangements, and depth was defined as the summed frequency of the annotated unique rearrangements. Group comparisons of TCR breadth used two-sided Wilcoxon rank-sum tests. This immuneACCESS table, as held by TCRdb, lists in-frame sequences with V and J called but not all clones. Of the missing ones, under half trace to an unresolved V gene in checked studies; the others have no known cause. Clonal size and the V and J genes are those of that table, whereas D and trimming came from the DNA. A total of 400,000 to 500,000 clones appear in this sample, approximately 92% of them only once. The ten largest clonotypes hold roughly 2.5% of the sample.

V is reduced by 5 bases and J by 0 bases, leaving a spacing of 10 bases between them. Reading from cysteine to phenylalanine, the CDR3 counts 14 amino acids. Here the CDR3 DNA is all that survives: 42 bases in frame from base 1. Taken from the germline V gene, the CDR1 and CDR2 loops are MNHEY and SVGEGT. About this clone itself: Which antigen it targets is not known. Base qualities are not provided; no much larger clone lies one nucleotide away.

The treatment or condition label here, explained by the study, means: approximately 18 received Ad26.COV2.S at low or high dose, single or two shots; a few received placebo; per-sample allocation not given. Repertoires of vaccine and placebo recipients were sequenced from samples collected on day 63 after the first injection. In Cohort 1b, roughly 25 adults aged 18-55 years were enrolled at a single site in Boston, USA, between 29 July and 7 August 2020. Ad26.COV2.S was a replication-incompetent adenovirus type 26 vector expressing a prefusion-stabilized SARS-CoV-2 spike protein from the original Wuhan strain.

This receptor was taken from a person aged 18-60 years who received the Ad26.COV2.S COVID-19 vaccine or a placebo. The chain is encoded by TRBV6-2 or TRBV6-3 joined to TRBJ1-1; there is no confident call for the D gene. Sequencing used peripheral blood, obtained in a trial of Ad26.COV2.S vaccine versus placebo. The nucleotide sequence is given as TGTGCCAGCAGTCCAACCTGGATGAACACTGAAGCTTTCTTT. Its protein is CASSPTWMNTEAFF.